This T cell receptor (beta chain) originates from a study of cytomegalovirus exposure and HLA in healthy donors. Study observations and caveats: In the roughly 120 validation repertoires, just under 95% of cluster scores exceeded 0, per a later analysis. The study designated roughly 150 TCR beta chains cytomegalovirus-associated. It was confirmed in vitro that three of the CMV-associated chains were specific for CMV antigens.

About this clone itself: The target antigen is unknown.

Germline CDR1 reads SQVTM; CDR2 reads ANQGSEA. CDR3 length equals 14 residues. V was clipped by 4 bases and J by 2 bases, with 13 bases between them. The data were produced by immunoSEQ multiplex PCR, yet TCRdb's version contains in-frame clones alone and is incomplete. This sample has approximately 270,000 clones, with more than 85% found just once. This rearrangement joins TRBV29-1 to TRBJ2-3, with D perhaps matching TRBD2 (5 bases). This clonotype was sampled from a man between 18 and 29 years old in good health and CMV-seropositive. The specimen was PBMCs. The CDR3 loop reads CSVVGDRNTDTQYF. The CDR3 nucleotides read TGCAGCGTTGTGGGAGATAGGAACACAGATACGCAGTATTTT.